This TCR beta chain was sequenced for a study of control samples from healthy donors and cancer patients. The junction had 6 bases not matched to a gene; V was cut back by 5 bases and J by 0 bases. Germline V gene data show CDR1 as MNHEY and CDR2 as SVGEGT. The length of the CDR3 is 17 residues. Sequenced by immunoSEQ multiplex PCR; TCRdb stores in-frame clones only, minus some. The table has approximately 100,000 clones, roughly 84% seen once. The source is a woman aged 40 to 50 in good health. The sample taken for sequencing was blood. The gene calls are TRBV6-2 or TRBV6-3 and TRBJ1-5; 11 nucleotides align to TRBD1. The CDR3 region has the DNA TGTGCCAGCAGTGGGGACAGGGGGACAATTAGCAATCAGCCCCAGCATTTT. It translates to CASSGDRGTISNQPQHF.